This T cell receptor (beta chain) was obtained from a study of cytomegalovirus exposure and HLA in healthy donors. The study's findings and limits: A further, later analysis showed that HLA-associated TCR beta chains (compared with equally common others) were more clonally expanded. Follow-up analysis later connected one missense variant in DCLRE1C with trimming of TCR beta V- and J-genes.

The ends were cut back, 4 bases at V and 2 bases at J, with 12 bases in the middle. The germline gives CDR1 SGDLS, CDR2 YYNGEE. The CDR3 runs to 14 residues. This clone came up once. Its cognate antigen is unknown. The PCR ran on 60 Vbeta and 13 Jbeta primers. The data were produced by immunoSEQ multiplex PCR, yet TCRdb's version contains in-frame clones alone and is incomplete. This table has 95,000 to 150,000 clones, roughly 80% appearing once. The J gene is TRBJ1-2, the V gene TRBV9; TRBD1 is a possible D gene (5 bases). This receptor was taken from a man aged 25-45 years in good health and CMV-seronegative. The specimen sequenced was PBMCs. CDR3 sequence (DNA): TGTGCCAGCAGCCCCCACGACAGAAACTATGGCTACACCTTC. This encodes CASSPHDRNYGYTF.